The following is a T cell receptor beta chain sequence with its context. There are a few counts of this clone. It has no known antigen specificity. Per-nucleotide qualities are absent, and no much larger clonotype sits a single base away. The sample's time point label, decoded: cycle 1 day 1 (C1D1), immediately before nivolumab initiation. All trial patients had relapsed after autologous stem cell transplantation, with cohorts A, B and C differing in prior brentuximab vedotin exposure. The trial cohort included 45 to 65 patients with relapsed/refractory classical Hodgkin lymphoma, and each patient had a best overall response of complete response, partial response or progressive disease. Trial patients were treated with single-agent nivolumab in the multi-cohort phase II CheckMate 205 trial. An independent review committee assessed best overall response using the 2007 International Working Group response criteria. Trial PBMCs were collected immediately before nivolumab initiation (C1D1) and during therapy at cycle 2 day 1 and cycle 4 day 1. After peripheral blood was drawn into 8 mL Vacutainer Cell Preparation Tubes, PBMCs were isolated by centrifugation and then cryopreserved.

The Qiagen DNeasy kit was used to extract genomic DNA both from unsorted PBMCs and from the negatively selected CD4+ and CD8+ fractions. Using primers that anneal to V and J segments, immunoSEQ multiplex PCR amplified the TCR beta CDR3 regions. Amplification bias was minimized using a synthetic immune receptor repertoire, and residual bias was removed computationally after sequencing. Turning to the authors' computational methods: Repertoire diversity was quantified as the Shannon entropy index using custom Python scripts. Unsorted, CD4+ and CD8+ repertoires were examined separately, except in combined analyses, for which CD4+ and CD8+ sequences were merged in silico. A clone was considered expanded if an increase in frequency of at least 2-fold after treatment relative to C1D1 was found, and a pseudocount of 0.5 was applied to clones undetected at baseline. Clones with 0 or 1 copy at C1D1 were classified as singleton clones, and clones with 2 or more copies were classified as non-singleton clones. By matching protein sequences in sorted samples from the same patient, clones expanded in unsorted samples were annotated as CD4+, CD8+ or unknown. Wilcoxon tests on paired samples were used to test diversity changes from C1D1 to C4D1. TCRdb provides this immuneACCESS table in a form limited to in-frame rearrangements. Some clones are lacking; in checked studies, under half of them reflect an unresolved V gene, and why the rest are absent is not known. The V and J calls and clone size were taken over from that table, and D and trimming were inferred from the DNA. The sample includes 15,000 to 20,000 clones, with 80% observed a single time. Approximately 25% of the sample is taken by the ten largest.

The CDR3 has 13 amino acids, counting the end cysteine and phenylalanine. The sequence is cut down to CDR3 DNA, 39 bases in frame from base 1. The V end gives up 5 bases and the J end 5 bases, leaving 3 bases in the junction not matched to a gene. CDR1 and CDR2 (WNHNN, SYGVQD) derive from the germline V gene (reference sequence). The data belong to a study of PD-1 blockade in classical Hodgkin lymphoma (TCRdb year 2020). Background for the entire study: Nivolumab dosing was 3 mg/kg intravenously every 2 weeks, continuing until either disease progression or unacceptable toxicity. The study used TCR beta sequencing and CyTOF to define a peripheral blood immune signature of response to PD-1 blockade in classical Hodgkin lymphoma. Broader findings and caveats from the paper: Newly diagnosed patients were reported to have lower baseline TCR diversity than healthy donors, and relapsed/refractory patients were reported to have lower baseline TCR diversity still. Among trial patients, those achieving complete response had baseline diversity similar to that of newly diagnosed patients, while diversity was significantly lower in partial responders and progressors. By C4D1, a significant rise was seen in CD4+ TCR diversity but not in CD8+ TCR diversity (p=0.0027 vs p=0.16), and the rise was most apparent among complete responders (p=0.02). The study was limited to a single clinical trial cohort, and causes of repertoire differences, possibly disease activity or prior therapy, remained undefined. Diversity was lower in patients who began nivolumab less than 1 year after ASCT, so these patients were left out of later analyses to avoid confounding by immune reconstitution.

This sequence was found in a human donor with classical Hodgkin lymphoma. The starting material was peripheral blood mononuclear cells (PBMCs), obtained at baseline. This chain joins TRBV10-1 to TRBJ1-1; TRBD1 lines up with 9 middle nucleotides. The CDR3 has the sequence CASSRDRVTEAFF. The sequence in DNA is TGCGCCAGCAGTCGGGACAGGGTTACTGAAGCTTTCTTT.